This note documents a single T cell receptor (beta chain) sequence. Its antigen remains unidentified. This CDR3 spans 12 amino acids. Between the trimmed V and J ends, which lost 10 bases and 4 bases, there was a span of 13 bases. CDR1 and CDR2 (germline): ENHRY, SYGVKD. This specimen comes from a study of tumor and adjacent non-tumor tissue in lung cancer. Study at large: Histology: 11 to 13 adenocarcinoma, 2 squamous cell carcinoma, 1 small cell lung cancer. Each sample yielded 4 million to 5 million productive TCRbeta reads on average.

A modified ARM-PCR protocol with three rounds of nested PCR amplified TCRbeta. TCRdb called the multiplex PCR reads again in MiXCR, with one record for every CDR3 protein. The sample carries tens of thousands of distinct CDR3 sequences, roughly 73% recorded once. General study points: Normal lung showed higher cumulative top 100 clone frequency than tumor. Significantly higher TCR diversity was found in tumor than normal lung.

RNA was extracted from bulk tissue without any cell sorting. The clonotype was recovered from a woman between 50 and 59 years old with non-small cell lung cancer. The sample taken for sequencing was lung tumor tissue. The rearrangement uses TRBV10-3 and TRBJ2-5; D remains unclear. CDR3 sequence: CATWPGRETQYF. The CDR3 DNA is TGTGCCACCTGGCCAGGACGAGAGACCCAGTACTTC.